These 29 T cell receptor beta chains originate from one sample sequenced in a study of regulatory T cells in long-lasting Graves disease. The authors built TCR beta libraries using iRepertoire HTBI primers and Arm-PCR of CDR3 regions. TCRdb reprocessed the multiplex PCR reads with MiXCR, giving one entry per CDR3 protein. The sample has around 500,000 distinct CDR3 sequences, less than 25% seen once. Documented time point: persistent/refractory GD, antithyroid drugs over 5 years with positive TRAb. The TCR library was prepared using RNA isolated from PBMCs. Specimen: peripheral blood mononuclear cells (PBMCs), collected when the disease was refractory, from a patient treated with antithyroid drugs. All receptors derive from a female donor with Graves disease.

J is TRBJ2-7 and V is TRBV5-4, with D possibly TRBD1 on 6 matching bases. V shed 2 bases and J shed 6 bases, with 18 bases lying between them. Germline V gene data show CDR1 as SGHNT and CDR2 as YYREEE (reference sequence). CDR3 length: 15 amino acids. The CDR3 sequence is CASSFGTGTTIEQYF. The CDR3 DNA sequence: TGTGCCAGCAGCTTTGGGACCGGGACAACTATCGAGCAGTACTTC. The full variable domain, its missing parts supplied by reference TRBV5-4 and TRBJ2-7, is ETGVTQSPTHLIKTRGQQVTLRCSSQSGHNTVSWYQQALGQGPQFIFQYYREEENGRGNFPPRFSGLQFPNYSSELNVNALELDDSALYLCASSFGTGTTIEQYFGPGTRLTVT.

This clonotype occurred many times. The chain carries TRBV9 and TRBJ1-2; D perhaps matches TRBD1 (6 bases). CDR3 size: 15 residues. Germline V gene lookup returns CDR1 SGDLS and CDR2 YYNGEE. V lost 2 bases to trimming and J lost 7 bases, with 18 bases between them. In nucleotides, the CDR3 is TGTGCCAGCAGCGTTTGGGACACCCCACAGGGTGGCTACACCTTC. Translated: CASSVWDTPQGGYTF.

This clonotype came up many times. V usage is TRBV5-8 and J usage is TRBJ2-5; 13 nucleotides align to TRBD2. In germline, CDR1 is SGHTS, CDR2 YDEGEE. The CDR3 extends over 14 amino acids. V lost 6 bases, J lost 4 bases, and 3 bases stayed unmatched. The CDR3 region is CASIGTSGIETQYF. The CDR3 bases are TGTGCCAGCATCGGGACTAGCGGGATAGAGACCCAGTACTTC.

The table lists this clonotype with many counts. The chain has TRBV7-2 and TRBJ1-1; no reliable D call. Germline CDR1 is SGHTA and CDR2 is FQGNSA. Trimming removed 6 bases from V and 1 base from J, with 12 bases in between. The CDR3 has 14 amino acids. The CDR3 DNA is TGTGCCAGCAGTCATTCTTTTTCGAACACTGAAGCTTTCTTT. Encoded protein: CASSHSFSNTEAFF.

This clonotype was found many times. The chain joins TRBV6-2 or TRBV6-3 to TRBJ2-2, with a weak D call TRBD2 (7 bases). Germline loops: CDR1 MNHEY, CDR2 SVGEGT. The CDR3 extends over 14 amino acids. V shed 8 bases and J shed 6 bases, with 16 bases lying between them. This CDR3 reads CASQRGAQAGELFF. The CDR3 nucleotides read TGTGCCAGCCAACGGGGGGCTCAGGCCGGGGAGCTGTTTTTT.

This clonotype was detected many times. The rearrangement joins TRBV28 to TRBJ1-2, with D possibly TRBD1 on 5 matching bases. Trimming pared 7 bases from V and 4 bases from J, leaving 19 bases between. CDR1 is MDHEN and CDR2 is SYDVKM in the germline V gene. The CDR3 runs to 15 residues. The CDR3 region has the DNA TGTGCCAGCAATATTAGACAGACCTTGACCTATGGCTACACCTTC. It codes for CASNIRQTLTYGYTF.

This clonotype was recorded many times. V and J are TRBV28 and TRBJ1-2, with a tentative D call TRBD1 (5 bases). Germline lookup yields CDR1 MDHEN and CDR2 SYDVKM. The length of the CDR3 is 13 residues. Trimming took 4 bases from V and 8 from J, leaving 14 bases between them. CDR3 loop: CASSSQGEGGYTF. CDR3 sequence (DNA): TGTGCCAGCAGTTCCCAGGGAGAAGGAGGCTACACCTTC.

This clonotype was seen a few times. The V call is TRBV9, the J call TRBJ2-7, with 11 bases identical to TRBD2. With V trimmed by 4 bases and J by 7 bases, 13 bases remained unmatched. Looked up from germline, CDR1 is SGDLS and CDR2 is YYNGEE. The CDR3 has 16 amino acids. CDR3 nucleotide sequence: TGTGCCAGCAGCCCGCTCCCCTCTAGCGGGAGGAGGGAGCAGTACTTC. The encoded protein is CASSPLPSSGRREQYF.

The rearrangement joins TRBV7-2 to TRBJ2-7, with 13 bases fitting TRBD2. The CDR3 totals 17 residues. V shed 5 bases and J 3 bases; nucleotides not matched to a gene: 10. Per germline, CDR1 SGHTA and CDR2 FQGNSA. The CDR3 nucleotides are TGTGCCAGCAGCGACGGACTAGCGGGAGTGGACGGCTACGAGCAGTACTTC. Protein product: CASSDGLAGVDGYEQYF. Combining the CDR3 with reference TRBV7-2 and TRBJ2-7 gives the whole variable domain GAGVSQSPSNKVTEKGKDVELRCDPISGHTALYWYRQSLGQGLEFLIYFQGNSAPDKSGLPSDRFSAERTGGSVSTLTIQRTQQEDSAVYLCASSDGLAGVDGYEQYFGPGTRLTVT.

This clonotype was observed at least ten times. V gene TRBV29-1 combines with J gene TRBJ1-1; D remains ambiguous. The CDR3 consists of 12 residues. Trimming shortened V by 1 base and J by 6 bases, and 9 bases separated the two germline ends. Germline CDR1 SQVTM, CDR2 ANQGSEA. The CDR3 DNA sequence: TGCAGCGTTGAAGTTGGAGGGCCTGAAGCTTTCTTT. As protein: CSVEVGGPEAFF.

This clonotype was picked up a small number of times. The chain is built from TRBV3-1 and TRBJ2-2; TRBD2 aligns across 7 bases. Losses at the gene ends were 2 bases for V and 4 bases for J; bases not matched to a gene: 1. The germline V gene encodes CDR1 LGHDT and CDR2 YNNKEL (reference sequence). The CDR3 runs 14 residues. The CDR3 loop reads CASSQSGGTGELFF. In nucleotides, the CDR3 is TGTGCCAGCAGCCAATCGGGGGGCACCGGGGAGCTGTTTTTT.

This chain uses TRBV10-3 with TRBJ2-2; 9 nucleotides line up with TRBD1. Looked up from germline, CDR1 is ENHRY and CDR2 is SYGVKD. Trimming at V came to 7 bases and at J to 2 bases, leaving 8 bases not matched to a gene. This CDR3 spans 16 amino acids. CDR3 bases: TGTGCCATCAACAGGGACAGGGCGGGAAACACCGGGGAGCTGTTTTTT. Protein sequence: CAINRDRAGNTGELFF.

V usage is TRBV6-1 and J usage is TRBJ1-4; a possible D gene is TRBD1 (6 bases). The germline CDR1 and CDR2 sequences are MNHNS and SASEGT. V dropped 7 bases and J dropped 8 bases, with 23 bases sitting between them. This CDR3 has 16 residues. The CDR3 coding sequence is TGTGCCAGCAAAAAACGGGGGCTCTCGCGGGGCGAAAAACTGTTTTTT. It translates to CASKKRGLSRGEKLFF.

The chain's CDR3 is CASSRLTNSGANVLTF. CDR3 sequence (DNA): TGTGCCAGCAGTCGCTTGACCAACTCTGGGGCCAACGTCCTGACTTTC. The V and J genes are TRBV3-1 and TRBJ2-6; no definite D call. The CDR3 is 16 residues long. The germline CDR1 and CDR2 sequences are LGHDT and YNNKEL (reference sequence). V was clipped by 6 bases and J by 0 bases, with 12 bases between them.

This clonotype was counted ten times or more. The CDR3 loop is CASSLGAGTGGLYEQYF. Here the CDR3 DNA reads TGTGCCAGCAGTTTAGGCGCAGGGACAGGGGGCTTGTACGAGCAGTACTTC. This rearrangement joins TRBV12-3 or TRBV12-4 to TRBJ2-7; 12 bases map to TRBD1. Trimming at V came to 1 base and at J to 4 bases, leaving 8 bases not matched to a gene. This CDR3 is 17 amino acids long.

This clonotype occurred many times. The V gene is TRBV12-3 or TRBV12-4, the J gene TRBJ1-1; D call uncertain. V gave up 6 bases and J gave up 5 bases, with 25 bases separating them. This CDR3 has 17 amino acids. The CDR3 nucleotides read TGTGCCAGCAGGAAAGGATTTCGGACGGCAGGCGGTACTGAAGCTTTCTTT. Amino acids: CASRKGFRTAGGTEAFF.

The chain uses TRBV15 and TRBJ2-4; D gene unclear. Germline-derived CDR1 and CDR2 are LNHNV and YYDKDF (reference sequence). This CDR3 spans 17 amino acids. V was shortened by 1 base and J by 6 bases, with 19 bases between the two germline ends. CDR3 nucleotide sequence: TGTGCCACCAGCAGAGTAGTCGGAGTCCCCAAGGGAAACATTCAGTACTTC. Its protein is CATSRVVGVPKGNIQYF.

Ten or more counts support this clonotype. The chain employs TRBV27 and TRBJ2-7, with D unresolved. V dropped 7 bases and J dropped 2 bases, with 9 bases sitting between them. The CDR3 loop spans 12 amino acids. CDR1 MNHEY and CDR2 SMNVEV come from the germline V gene (reference sequence). The CDR3 DNA is TGTGCCAGCATGTCCAGCCCCTACGAGCAGTACTTC. Protein product: CASMSSPYEQYF.

This clonotype has ten or more counts. The genes are TRBV6-2 or TRBV6-3 and TRBJ2-2; D possibly corresponds to TRBD2 (6 bases). Germline values: CDR1 MNHEY, CDR2 SVGEGT. This CDR3 comprises 14 residues. V was shortened by 6 bases and J by 1 base, with 9 bases between the two germline ends. This chain's CDR3 is CASRGSGNTGELFF. The CDR3 DNA reads TGTGCCAGCAGGGGTAGCGGGAACACCGGGGAGCTGTTTTTT.

The chain has TRBV5-1 and TRBJ2-2; either TRBD1 or TRBD2 may supply D (6 bases each). The CDR3 contains 16 residues. V lost 4 bases and J 3 bases, leaving 16 bases between the germline ends. CDR1 SGHRS and CDR2 YFSETQ come from the germline V gene. CDR3 region: CASSLGTGGHTGELFF. In DNA form, the CDR3 reads TGCGCCAGCAGCCTGGGGACTGGGGGGCACACCGGGGAGCTGTTTTTT.

This clonotype was seen at least ten times. The gene calls are TRBV29-1 and TRBJ1-1; a weak D match, TRBD1 (5 bases). V was shortened by 2 bases and J by 1 base, with 8 bases between the two germline ends. The germline gives CDR1 SQVTM, CDR2 ANQGSEA. This CDR3 contains 13 residues. The CDR3 nucleotides read TGCAGCGTTGAATGGACACCGAACACTGAAGCTTTCTTT. Amino acid sequence: CSVEWTPNTEAFF.

This clonotype has a count of ten or more. V and J are TRBV28 and TRBJ1-5; maybe TRBD1 (5 bases). The germline V gene encodes CDR1 MDHEN and CDR2 SYDVKM. This CDR3 region has 15 residues. The V end was cut by 5 bases, the J end by 0 bases, with 11 bases between. This CDR3 reads CASSLRGISNQPQHF. CDR3 nucleotide sequence: TGTGCCAGCAGTCTGAGGGGTATTAGCAATCAGCCCCAGCATTTT. The whole variable domain, remainder taken from reference TRBV28 and TRBJ1-5, is DVKVTQSSRYLVKRTGEKVFLECVQDMDHENMFWYRQDPGLGLRLIYFSYDVKMKEKGDIPEGYSVSREKKERFSLILESASTNQTSMYLCASSLRGISNQPQHFGDGTRLSIL.

This clonotype occurred a few times. The rearrangement joins TRBV7-9 to TRBJ2-7; D unresolved. The CDR3 spans 11 residues. Germline CDR1 is SEHNR and CDR2 is FQNEAQ (reference sequence). Trimming removed 2 bases at V and 6 bases at J, with 5 bases between. The CDR3 loop reads CASSLFAEQYF. For the CDR3, the DNA is TGTGCCAGCAGCTTATTCGCCGAGCAGTACTTC.

This clonotype was detected only a few times. The rearrangement uses TRBV20-1 and TRBJ2-2, with unresolved D. The CDR3 has 13 amino acids. Germline loops: CDR1 DFQATT, CDR2 SNEGSKA (reference sequence). Trimming removed 1 base at V and 1 base at J, with 4 bases between. The CDR3 loop reads CSARVQNTGELFF. The CDR3 coding sequence is TGCAGTGCTAGAGTCCAGAACACCGGGGAGCTGTTTTTT.

There are many counts of this clonotype. The V and J genes are TRBV11-2 and TRBJ1-4; a weak D match, TRBD1 (5 bases). V lost 0 bases, J lost 7 bases, and 12 bases lay in between. The CDR3 is made up of 15 amino acids. CDR1 SGHAT and CDR2 FQNNGV come from the germline V gene. The CDR3 loop reads CASSLDGGGGEKLFF. In DNA form, the CDR3 reads TGTGCCAGCAGCTTAGATGGCGGGGGAGGTGAAAAACTGTTTTTT.

This sequence joins TRBV9 and TRBJ2-5, with D possibly being TRBD2 (6 bases). CDR3 length equals 14 residues. From germline, CDR1 is SGDLS and CDR2 YYNGEE. The V end was cut by 3 bases, the J end by 5 bases, with 14 bases between. The DNA of the CDR3 is TGTGCCAGCAGCGGTTCGGGAGTACAGGAGACCCAGTACTTC. Residues: CASSGSGVQETQYF.

With respect to this clonotype: A single base separates this from a much larger clone, so it may be a read error. The chain combines TRBV25-1 with TRBJ1-1, with TRBD1 matching 7 bases. CDR3 length equals 14 residues. Losses at the gene ends were 3 bases for V and 7 bases for J; bases not matched to a gene: 8. Germline V gives CDR1 MGHDK, CDR2 SYGVNS. For the CDR3, the DNA is TGTGCCAGCAGTGATGGAGGGGGCGCGGATGAAGCTTTCTTT. Protein: CASSDGGGADEAFF.

The chain carries TRBV7-9 and TRBJ1-1, with 7 bases fitting TRBD1. This CDR3 has 14 amino acids. The ends lost 5 bases at V and 2 bases at J; junction bases unmatched: 5. Germline V lookup: CDR1 SEHNR, CDR2 FQNEAQ (reference sequence). The CDR3 bases are TGTGCCAGCAGCGAAAAAGGGGGCAACACTGAAGCTTTCTTT. Translated: CASSEKGGNTEAFF. Variable domain in full (rest from reference TRBV7-9 and TRBJ1-1): DTGVSQNPRHKITKRGQNVTFRCDPISEHNRLYWYRQTLGQGPEFLTYFQNEAQLEKSRLLSDRFSAERPKGSFSTLEIQRTEQGDSAMYLCASSEKGGNTEAFFGQGTRLTVV.

The rearrangement links TRBV5-6 to TRBJ2-5; 9 bases map to TRBD2. Looked up from germline, CDR1 is SGHDT and CDR2 is YYEEEE. V shed 5 bases and J 3 bases; nucleotides not matched to a gene: 11. The CDR3 sequence is 16 residues long. CDR3 DNA: TGTGCCAGCAGGGGTGTAGCGGGAGAGGAGGAAGAGACCCAGTACTTC. As protein: CASRGVAGEEEETQYF.